The 10 T cell receptor beta chains below were found in one sample sequenced in a study of blood T cell repertoires in COVID-19. Here immunoSEQ multiplex PCR was the method, and the copy in TCRdb shows in-frame clones only, minus some. Among approximately 210,000 clones listed, around four fifths were seen once. Sequenced sample: peripheral blood. The receptors derive from a woman aged 50 to 60 with acute or convalescent COVID-19.

V gene TRBV4-2 combines with J gene TRBJ2-7; 8 bases are shared with TRBD2. The CDR3 consists of 20 residues. The V gene's germline CDR1 is LGHNA and CDR2 YNFKEQ. J was trimmed by 0 bases and V by 4 bases; bases with no gene match: 20. CDR3 coding DNA: TGTGCCAGCAGCCCGCGGGAAGGTAGCGGGATTGGCTTTGGCTCCTACGAGCAGTACTTC. Its protein is CASSPREGSGIGFGSYEQYF.

The DNA for the CDR3 is TGTGCCAGCAGCGTAAAGGGGAATTCACCCCTCCACTTT. Translating it yields CASSVKGNSPLHF. The chain links TRBV9 to TRBJ1-6, with D possibly TRBD1 on 5 matching bases. The CDR3 has 13 amino acids. Looked up from germline, CDR1 is SGDLS and CDR2 is YYNGEE. V was trimmed by 1 base and J by 7 bases, leaving 6 bases between them.

This chain uses TRBV4-1 with TRBJ2-1, with D perhaps TRBD1 (6 bases). Trimming took 0 bases from V and 0 from J, leaving 18 bases between them. Germline-derived CDR1 and CDR2 are MGHRA and YSYEKL. The CDR3 consists of 19 residues. The CDR3 DNA reads TGCGCCAGCAGCCAAGATGCCCCCGGGACATTCAGCTCCTACAATGAGCAGTTCTTC. Residues: CASSQDAPGTFSSYNEQFF.

The gene calls are TRBV5-1 and TRBJ2-3; 7 positions match TRBD2. V dropped 3 bases and J dropped 2; count of bases not matched to a gene: 6. The germline V gene has CDR1 SGHRS and CDR2 YFSETQ. The length of the CDR3 is 15 residues. The DNA of the CDR3 is TGCGCCAGCAGCTGGTCGGGAGGCCCCACAGATACGCAGTATTTT. It translates to CASSWSGGPTDTQYF.

This clone was counted once. The chain joins TRBV6-5 to TRBJ2-2, with TRBD2 matching 7 bases. Germline loops: CDR1 MNHEY, CDR2 SVGAGI. This CDR3 contains 15 residues. Trimming at V came to 2 bases and at J to 3 bases, leaving 3 bases not matched to a gene. The CDR3 nucleotides read TGTGCCAGCAGTTACAAGGGAGGGTACACCGGGGAGCTGTTTTTT. Its translation: CASSYKGGYTGELFF.

This chain connects TRBV28 to TRBJ2-1; tentative D call: TRBD1 (5 bases). The germline gives CDR1 MDHEN, CDR2 SYDVKM. The CDR3 length is 15 residues. V shed 7 bases and J shed 0 bases, with 13 bases lying between them. CDR3 sequence (DNA): TGTGCCAGCACCCTCAGGGATAGCTCCTACAATGAGCAGTTCTTC. Amino acids: CASTLRDSSYNEQFF.

The V call is TRBV19, the J call TRBJ2-1; the match to TRBD2 covers 11 bases. After removal of 3 bases from V and 0 bases from J, the junction contained 10 bases not matched to a gene. The germline CDR1 and CDR2 sequences are LNHDA and SQIVND (reference sequence). The CDR3 consists of 19 residues. This CDR3 reads CASSMGLAGGPSSYNEQFF. Here the CDR3 DNA reads TGTGCCAGTAGTATGGGGCTAGCGGGAGGTCCTAGCTCCTACAATGAGCAGTTCTTC.

J is TRBJ1-2 and V is TRBV30; no clear D. V was shortened by 1 base and J by 2 bases, with 5 bases between the two germline ends. The length of the CDR3 is 12 residues. Germline CDR1 reads GTSNPN; CDR2 reads SVGIG (reference sequence). In DNA, the CDR3 is TGTGCCTGGAGTGCACGGAACTATGGCTACACCTTC. Encoded protein: CAWSARNYGYTF.

This sequence joins TRBV29-1 and TRBJ2-2; D perhaps matches TRBD1 (6 bases). Trimming cost V 0 bases and J 5 bases, with 13 bases left between them. Germline CDR1 and CDR2: SQVTM and ANQGSEA. The CDR3 is made up of 15 amino acids. This CDR3 is CSVEDVVGATGELFF. The CDR3 region has the DNA TGCAGCGTTGAAGATGTGGTGGGGGCTACCGGGGAGCTGTTTTTT.

The chain combines TRBV2 with TRBJ2-3; D perhaps matches TRBD2 (6 bases). Trimming took off 1 base at V and 5 bases at J, with 13 bases between the two ends. Per the germline V gene, CDR1 is SNHLY and CDR2 is FYNNEI. CDR3 size: 15 residues. The CDR3: CASSEGREYVDTQYF. CDR3 sequence (DNA): TGTGCCAGCAGTGAAGGCCGGGAGTACGTAGATACGCAGTATTTT.